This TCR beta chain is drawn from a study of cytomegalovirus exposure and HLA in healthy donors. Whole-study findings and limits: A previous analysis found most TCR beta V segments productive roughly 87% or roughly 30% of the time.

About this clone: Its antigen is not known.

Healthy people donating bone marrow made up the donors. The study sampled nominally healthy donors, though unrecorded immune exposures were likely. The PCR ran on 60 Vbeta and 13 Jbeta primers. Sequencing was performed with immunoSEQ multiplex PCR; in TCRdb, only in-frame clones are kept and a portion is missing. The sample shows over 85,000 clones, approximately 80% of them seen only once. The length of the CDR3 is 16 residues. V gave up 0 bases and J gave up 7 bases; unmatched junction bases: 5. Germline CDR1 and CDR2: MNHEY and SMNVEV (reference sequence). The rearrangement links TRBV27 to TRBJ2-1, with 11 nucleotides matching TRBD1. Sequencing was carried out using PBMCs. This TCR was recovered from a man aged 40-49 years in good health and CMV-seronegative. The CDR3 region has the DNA TGTGCCAGCAGTTTATCCGGGACAGGGGGGTGGAATGAGCAGTTCTTC. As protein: CASSLSGTGGWNEQFF.